The 30 T cell receptor beta chains below were found in one sample sequenced in a study of blood T cell repertoires in COVID-19. Profiled with immunoSEQ multiplex PCR; TCRdb holds only in-frame clones, not every one. In the table there are about 61,000 clones, 87% of which are singletons. The specimen was peripheral blood. These receptors all stem from a man older than 75 in a cohort sampled during active COVID-19.

V usage is TRBV12-3 or TRBV12-4 and J usage is TRBJ2-1; D gene ambiguous. V was trimmed by 1 base and J by 5 bases, leaving 6 bases between them. This CDR3 has 13 residues. The CDR3 reads CASSLGVNNEQFF. The CDR3 DNA is TGTGCCAGCAGTTTAGGAGTGAACAATGAGCAGTTCTTC.

The V and J genes are TRBV6-1 and TRBJ1-2; D gene uncertain. The V and J ends lost 3 bases and 4 bases respectively, with 15 bases between them. CDR3 size: 15 residues. Germline V CDR1 and CDR2: MNHNS, SASEGT. This CDR3 reads CASSERAEEGYGYTF. CDR3 bases: TGTGCCAGCAGTGAGAGGGCCGAAGAGGGCTATGGCTACACCTTC.

The V and J genes are TRBV2 and TRBJ1-2; the D gene is possibly TRBD1 (5 bases). There are 11 residues in the CDR3. Per germline, CDR1 SNHLY and CDR2 FYNNEI. Trimming stripped 10 bases from V and 6 bases from J, with 12 bases between. The chain's CDR3 is CATGGRDGYTF. CDR3 coding DNA: TGTGCCACGGGGGGAAGGGATGGCTACACCTTC.

The genes are TRBV7-2 and TRBJ1-2; weak D call: TRBD1 (5 bases). Trimming left V 4 bases short and J 4 bases short, with 10 bases between. The CDR3 is 13 residues long. Germline V CDR1 and CDR2: SGHTA, FQGNSA. In nucleotides, the CDR3 is TGTGCCAGCAGCTCTACAGGATTCTATGGCTACACCTTC. It codes for CASSSTGFYGYTF. The complete variable domain, with remaining parts taken from reference TRBV7-2 and TRBJ1-2, reads GAGVSQSPSNKVTEKGKDVELRCDPISGHTALYWYRQSLGQGLEFLIYFQGNSAPDKSGLPSDRFSAERTGGSVSTLTIQRTQQEDSAVYLCASSSTGFYGYTFGSGTRLTVV.

This clone was observed a few times. This sequence joins TRBV5-6 and TRBJ1-3, with 9 nucleotides matching TRBD1. Trimming took 0 bases from V and 0 from J; bases not matched to a gene: 7. The germline CDR1 and CDR2 sequences are SGHDT and YYEEEE. This CDR3 has 18 residues. DNA for the CDR3: TGTGCCAGCAGCTTGGGGACAGGGGTTGTAGGCTCTGGAAACACCATATATTTT. Translation gives CASSLGTGVVGSGNTIYF.

The chain recombines TRBV27 with TRBJ2-7, with 11 nucleotides matching TRBD1. Germline V gene sequence: CDR1 MNHEY, CDR2 SMNVEV (reference sequence). The V and J ends lost 5 bases and 6 bases, in that order; junction bases with no gene match: 3. The CDR3 sequence is 13 residues long. In nucleotides, the CDR3 is TGTGCCAGCAGTCGGACAGGGGGCGGCGAGCAGTACTTC. Encoded protein: CASSRTGGGEQYF.

The V call is TRBV3-1 (or the pseudogene TRBV3-2), the J call TRBJ2-2; 10 nucleotides agree with TRBD1. Unmatched junction bases numbered 4, after V lost 8 bases and J lost 7 bases. In germline, CDR1 is LGHDT, CDR2 YNNKEL (reference sequence). The CDR3 consists of 13 residues. CDR3 protein: CASDRGLGGELFF. The CDR3 bases are TGTGCCAGCGACAGGGGGCTGGGCGGGGAGCTGTTTTTT.

The genes are TRBV7-9 and TRBJ1-1; tentatively, D is TRBD1 (5 bases). V was cut by 3 bases and J by 1 base, with 9 bases left in between. This CDR3 has 14 residues. Germline CDR1 SEHNR, CDR2 FQNEAQ (reference sequence). CDR3 in amino acids: CASSLTEGNTEAFF. The CDR3 DNA reads as TGTGCCAGCAGCTTGACAGAAGGGAACACTGAAGCTTTCTTT.

The chain has TRBV7-9 and TRBJ2-7; the match to TRBD2 covers 11 bases. Germline CDR1 and CDR2: SEHNR and FQNEAQ (reference sequence). V lost 5 bases, J lost 5 bases, and 2 bases stayed unmatched. The CDR3 spans 13 residues. The CDR3 nucleotides are TGTGCCAGCAGCACTAGCGGGAGCAACGAGCAGTACTTC. Translating it yields CASSTSGSNEQYF.

V usage is TRBV7-9 and J usage is TRBJ2-3; 8 nucleotides line up with TRBD2. The length of the CDR3 is 14 residues. After removal of 3 bases from V and 1 base from J, the junction contained 0 bases not matched to a gene. CDR1 is SEHNR and CDR2 is FQNEAQ in the germline V gene (reference sequence). CDR3 sequence (DNA): TGTGCCAGCAGCTTTAGCGGGGGCACAGATACGCAGTATTTT. Protein sequence: CASSFSGGTDTQYF.

This chain uses TRBV27 with TRBJ2-7, with a weak D call TRBD1 (5 bases). V lost 3 bases and J lost 4, with 10 bases in between. This CDR3 comprises 13 residues. CDR1 MNHEY and CDR2 SMNVEV come from the germline V gene (reference sequence). CDR3 residues: CASSFRSGYEQYF. CDR3 nucleotide sequence: TGTGCCAGCAGTTTCCGTTCAGGGTACGAGCAGTACTTC.

This chain links TRBV5-4 with TRBJ1-1, with D tentatively TRBD1 (6 bases). Between the trimmed V and J ends, which lost 0 bases and 2 bases, there was a span of 14 bases. The CDR3 loop spans 16 amino acids. Germline CDR1 SGHNT, CDR2 YYREEE (reference sequence). DNA for the CDR3: TGTGCCAGCAGCTTGGACGGGGCAGGGGTTAACACTGAAGCTTTCTTT. It translates to CASSLDGAGVNTEAFF.

This chain uses TRBV6-2 or TRBV6-3 with TRBJ1-2, with 8 bases identical to TRBD1. V shed 0 bases, J shed 4 bases, and the junction held 7 bases outside the gene matches. This CDR3 contains 16 residues. Germline assignment: CDR1 MNHEY and CDR2 SVGEGT. CDR3 amino acids: CASSYSIGQGAYGYTF. The CDR3 DNA follows: TGTGCCAGCAGTTACTCGATAGGACAGGGTGCCTATGGCTACACCTTC.

The J gene is TRBJ1-2, the V gene TRBV7-2; 7 bases are a match to TRBD1. CDR3 size: 14 residues. In germline, CDR1 is SGHTA, CDR2 FQGNSA. J gave up 3 bases and V 2 bases, and 3 bases lay outside the gene matches. DNA of the CDR3: TGTGCCAGCAGCTTAACCGGGACAGACTATGGCTACACCTTC. Translation gives CASSLTGTDYGYTF.

V gene TRBV4-1 combines with J gene TRBJ1-2, with a tentative D call TRBD1 (6 bases). This CDR3 is built from 17 residues. V was shortened by 0 bases and J by 6 bases, with 20 bases between the two germline ends. Germline V gene data show CDR1 as MGHRA and CDR2 as YSYEKL. CDR3 DNA: TGCGCCAGCAGCCAAGACGATGGGACAACGGGGATCCATGGCTACACCTTC. It encodes CASSQDDGTTGIHGYTF.

The chain recombines TRBV27 with TRBJ1-2; D may be TRBD1 (6 bases). The CDR3 runs 15 residues. The V gene lost 5 bases and the J gene lost 4 bases, with 17 bases spanning the gap. Germline values: CDR1 MNHEY, CDR2 SMNVEV (reference sequence). The CDR3 coding sequence is TGTGCCAGCAGTACTGAGACAGGCAATCGCTATGGCTACACCTTC. Translating it yields CASSTETGNRYGYTF.

This clone has more than one count but fewer than ten. This chain uses TRBV19 with TRBJ2-7; D possibly corresponds to TRBD1 (6 bases). V dropped 5 bases and J dropped 6 bases, with 14 bases sitting between them. The V gene's germline CDR1 is LNHDA and CDR2 SQIVND (reference sequence). The CDR3 runs 13 residues. The CDR3 sequence: CASSYTGFGEQYF. The CDR3 coding sequence is TGTGCCAGTAGTTATACAGGGTTCGGCGAGCAGTACTTC.

V usage is TRBV20-1 and J usage is TRBJ2-7; TRBD2 might be the D (6 bases). Trimming shortened V by 3 bases and J by 1 base, and 10 bases separated the two germline ends. The V gene's germline CDR1 is DFQATT and CDR2 SNEGSKA (reference sequence). CDR3 length equals 13 residues. The CDR3 is CSASMGGSYEQYF. The CDR3 bases are TGCAGTGCTAGTATGGGAGGTTCCTACGAGCAGTACTTC.

The rearrangement uses TRBV5-6 and TRBJ1-2, with a possible D match to TRBD1 (6 bases). Trimming left V 5 bases short and J 5 bases short, with 19 bases between. The CDR3 loop spans 15 amino acids. Germline CDR1 and CDR2: SGHDT and YYEEEE. DNA for the CDR3: TGTGCCAGCAGTCAGGCGGGGGCTGGTGGGTATGGCTACACCTTC. It encodes CASSQAGAGGYGYTF.

V is TRBV28 and J is TRBJ2-1; TRBD1 aligns across 9 bases. Germline-derived CDR1 and CDR2 are MDHEN and SYDVKM. The CDR3 contains 16 residues. Trimming removed 6 bases from V and 0 bases from J; junction bases left unmatched: 6. In DNA, the CDR3 is TGTGCCAGCAGAGGACAGGGGATGAGCTCCTACAATGAGCAGTTCTTC. Encoded protein: CASRGQGMSSYNEQFF.

This chain joins TRBV3-1 (or the pseudogene TRBV3-2) and TRBJ2-1, with D possibly being TRBD1 (5 bases). The CDR3 spans 15 residues. Germline-derived CDR1 and CDR2 are LGHDT and YNNKEL (reference sequence). The V gene lost 1 base and the J gene lost 5 bases, with 12 bases spanning the gap. The CDR3 spells CASSQGQGPHNEQFF. As DNA, the CDR3 is TGTGCCAGCAGCCAAGGGCAGGGTCCCCACAATGAGCAGTTCTTC.

This chain links TRBV30 with TRBJ1-5, with D unclear. The length of the CDR3 is 13 residues. Germline V gives CDR1 GTSNPN, CDR2 SVGIG (reference sequence). The germline V and J ends were trimmed by 2 bases and 3 bases, with 8 bases remaining between them. CDR3 sequence reads: CAWSRGNNQPQHF. CDR3 DNA: TGTGCCTGGAGTAGAGGGAACAATCAGCCCCAGCATTTT.

The chain couples TRBV29-1 to TRBJ1-2; 9 positions match TRBD1. The CDR3 consists of 16 residues. Per germline, CDR1 SQVTM and CDR2 ANQGSEA. Germline trimming cut 2 bases from V and 4 bases from J; bases unmatched to any gene: 11. CDR3 nucleotides: TGCAGCGTTGAAAGGGGCAACCGGGACAGGGCCTATGGCTACACCTTC. It is translated as CSVERGNRDRAYGYTF.

The chain couples TRBV7-9 to TRBJ1-2; possible D gene TRBD1, 6 bases. The germline V gene has CDR1 SEHNR and CDR2 FQNEAQ (reference sequence). V was cut by 5 bases and J by 4 bases, with 14 bases left in between. This CDR3 is built from 14 residues. CDR3 residues: CASSPTGLGYGYTF. DNA of the CDR3: TGTGCCAGCAGCCCTACAGGGTTGGGCTATGGCTACACCTTC.

The chain combines TRBV7-2 with TRBJ2-1; 9 bases fit TRBD1. Germline trimming cut 0 bases from V and 0 bases from J; bases unmatched to any gene: 12. The CDR3 runs 20 residues. Per the germline V gene, CDR1 is SGHTA and CDR2 is FQGNSA. The CDR3 DNA sequence: TGTGCCAGCAGCTTAGCGCCTGGACAGGGGAGGCCAAGCTCCTACAATGAGCAGTTCTTC. Amino acid sequence: CASSLAPGQGRPSSYNEQFF.

This chain links TRBV5-1 with TRBJ2-3; 12 bases align to TRBD2. CDR1 SGHRS and CDR2 YFSETQ come from the germline V gene. V shed 0 bases, J shed 1 base, and the junction held 0 bases outside the gene matches. This CDR3 is built from 16 residues. The CDR3 DNA reads as TGCGCCAGCAGCTTGGGGACTAGCGGGGGCACAGATACGCAGTATTTT. This codes for CASSLGTSGGTDTQYF.

The table lists this clone with a few counts. This chain links TRBV5-5 with TRBJ1-1; TRBD1 is a possible D gene (5 bases). Germline-derived CDR1 and CDR2 are SGHKS and YYEKEE (reference sequence). V lost 1 base and J 6 bases, leaving 13 bases between the germline ends. This CDR3 is 14 amino acids long. The CDR3 sequence is CASSLPGEWAEAFF. In DNA form, the CDR3 reads TGTGCCAGCAGCTTGCCGGGGGAGTGGGCTGAAGCTTTCTTT.

The chain recombines TRBV6-5 with TRBJ2-3; D is undetermined. The CDR3 runs to 11 residues. Germline-derived CDR1 and CDR2 are MNHEY and SVGAGI. V lost 8 bases, J lost 3 bases, and 6 bases lay in between. Here the CDR3 reads CASERTDTQYF. The CDR3 region has the DNA TGTGCCAGCGAGAGGACAGATACGCAGTATTTT.

This chain joins TRBV13 and TRBJ1-1, with 9 bases matching TRBD1. Trimming removed 5 bases from V and 3 bases from J; junction bases left unmatched: 10. This CDR3 contains 16 residues. Per germline, CDR1 PRHDT and CDR2 FYEKMQ (reference sequence). The CDR3 DNA sequence: TGTGCCAGCAGCCAACGGGACAGGGAGACGTACACTGAAGCTTTCTTT. Translated, it gives CASSQRDRETYTEAFF. Full variable domain (missing parts from reference TRBV13 and TRBJ1-1): AAGVIQSPRHLIKEKRETATLKCYPIPRHDTVYWYQQGPGQDPQFLISFYEKMQSDKGSIPDRFSAQQFSDYHSELNMSSLELGDSALYFCASSQRDRETYTEAFFGQGTRLTVV.

The J gene is TRBJ2-1, the V gene TRBV12-3 or TRBV12-4; D might be TRBD1 (5 bases). This CDR3 region has 12 residues. Between the trimmed V and J ends, which lost 2 bases and 8 bases, there was a span of 7 bases. The CDR3 coding sequence is TGTGCCAGCAGTTTAAGGGGCGATGAGCAGTTCTTC. It yields the protein CASSLRGDEQFF.